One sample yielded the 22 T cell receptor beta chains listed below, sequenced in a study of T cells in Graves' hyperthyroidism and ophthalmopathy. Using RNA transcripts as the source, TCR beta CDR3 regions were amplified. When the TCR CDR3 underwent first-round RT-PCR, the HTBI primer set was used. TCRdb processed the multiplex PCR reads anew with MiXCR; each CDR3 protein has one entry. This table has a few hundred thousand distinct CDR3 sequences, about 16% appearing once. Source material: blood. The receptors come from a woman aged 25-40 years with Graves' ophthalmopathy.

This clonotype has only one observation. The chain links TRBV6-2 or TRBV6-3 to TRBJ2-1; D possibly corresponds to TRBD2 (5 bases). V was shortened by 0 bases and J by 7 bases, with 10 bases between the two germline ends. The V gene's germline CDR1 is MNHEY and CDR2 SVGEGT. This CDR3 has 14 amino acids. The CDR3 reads CASSYSGGRNEQFF. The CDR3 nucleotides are TGTGCCAGCAGTTACTCTGGCGGGCGGAATGAGCAGTTCTTC.

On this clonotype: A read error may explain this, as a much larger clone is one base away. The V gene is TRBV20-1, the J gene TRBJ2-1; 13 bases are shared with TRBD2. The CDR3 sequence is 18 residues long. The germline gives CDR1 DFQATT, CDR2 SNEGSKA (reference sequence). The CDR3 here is CSARVDVGLAGAYDEQFF. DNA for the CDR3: TGCAGTGCTAGAGTCGACGTTGGACTAGCGGGAGCCTACGATGAGCAGTTCTTC.

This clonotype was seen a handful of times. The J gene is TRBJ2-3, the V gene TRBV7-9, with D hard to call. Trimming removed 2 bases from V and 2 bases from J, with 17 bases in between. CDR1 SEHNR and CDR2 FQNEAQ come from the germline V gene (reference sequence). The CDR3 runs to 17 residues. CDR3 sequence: CASSLSPEPWLTDTQYF. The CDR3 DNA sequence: TGTGCCAGCAGCTTATCCCCTGAACCCTGGCTCACAGATACGCAGTATTTT. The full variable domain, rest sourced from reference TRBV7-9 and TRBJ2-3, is DTGVSQNPRHKITKRGQNVTFRCDPISEHNRLYWYRQTLGQGPEFLTYFQNEAQLEKSRLLSDRFSAERPKGSFSTLEIQRTEQGDSAMYLCASSLSPEPWLTDTQYFGPGTRLTVL.

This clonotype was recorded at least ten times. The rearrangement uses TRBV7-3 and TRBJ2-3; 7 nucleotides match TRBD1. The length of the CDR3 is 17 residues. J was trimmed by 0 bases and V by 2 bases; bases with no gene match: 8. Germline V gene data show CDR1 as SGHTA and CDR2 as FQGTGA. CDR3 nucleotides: TGTGCCAGCAGCTTATTCGGGACAGTCGTTAGCACAGATACGCAGTATTTT. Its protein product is CASSLFGTVVSTDTQYF.

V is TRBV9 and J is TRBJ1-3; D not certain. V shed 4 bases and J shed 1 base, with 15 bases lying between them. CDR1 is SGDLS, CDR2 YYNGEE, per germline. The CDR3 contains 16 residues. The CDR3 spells CASSPELGESGNTIYF. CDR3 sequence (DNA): TGTGCCAGCAGCCCCGAGCTCGGGGAATCTGGAAACACCATATATTTT.

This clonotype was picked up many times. The CDR3 nucleotides read TGTGCCAGCAGGCCCTCAGGGGGAGATAGCAATCAGCCCCAGCATTTT. Protein product: CASRPSGGDSNQPQHF. V usage is TRBV12-3 or TRBV12-4 and J usage is TRBJ1-5; 7 nucleotides agree with TRBD1. This CDR3 has 16 residues. Trimming removed 6 bases from V and 0 bases from J; junction bases left unmatched: 8.

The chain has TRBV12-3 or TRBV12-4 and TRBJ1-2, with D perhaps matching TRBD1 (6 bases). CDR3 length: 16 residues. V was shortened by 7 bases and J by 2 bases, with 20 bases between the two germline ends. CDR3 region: CASTMFMGGNNYGYTF. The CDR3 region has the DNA TGTGCCAGCACGATGTTTATGGGGGGCAACAACTATGGCTACACCTTC.

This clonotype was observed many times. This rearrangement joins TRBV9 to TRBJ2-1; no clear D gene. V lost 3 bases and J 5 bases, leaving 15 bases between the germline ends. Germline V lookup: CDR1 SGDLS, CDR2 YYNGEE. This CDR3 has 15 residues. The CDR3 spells CASSAPQGPHNEQFF. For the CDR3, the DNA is TGTGCCAGCAGCGCCCCGCAAGGACCACACAATGAGCAGTTCTTC. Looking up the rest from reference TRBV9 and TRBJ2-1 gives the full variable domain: DSGVTQTPKHLITATGQRVTLRCSPRSGDLSVYWYQQSLDQGLQFLIQYYNGEERAKGNILERFSAQQFPDLHSELNLSSLELGDSALYFCASSAPQGPHNEQFFGPGTRLTVL.

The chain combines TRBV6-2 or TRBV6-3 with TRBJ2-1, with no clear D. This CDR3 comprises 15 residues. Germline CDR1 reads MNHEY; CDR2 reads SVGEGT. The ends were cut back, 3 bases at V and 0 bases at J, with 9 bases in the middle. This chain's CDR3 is CASSYGRRSYNEQFF. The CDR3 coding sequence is TGTGCCAGCAGTTATGGAAGGCGCTCCTACAATGAGCAGTTCTTC.

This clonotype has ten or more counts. The chain's CDR3 is CSARGGAGATDTQYF. The DNA for the CDR3 is TGCAGTGCTAGAGGGGGGGCGGGAGCCACAGATACGCAGTATTTT. The rearrangement joins TRBV20-1 to TRBJ2-3, with a tentative D call TRBD2 (7 bases). The CDR3 is made up of 15 amino acids. The germline CDR1 and CDR2 sequences are DFQATT and SNEGSKA (reference sequence). The germline V and J ends were trimmed by 1 base and 2 bases, with 13 bases remaining between them.

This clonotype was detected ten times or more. CDR3 sequence reads: CASGGVRSYEQYF. Written as DNA, the CDR3 is TGTGCCAGCGGTGGCGTCCGTTCCTACGAGCAGTACTTC. The chain carries TRBV3-1 and TRBJ2-7; D gene uncertain. There are 13 residues in the CDR3. Looked up from germline, CDR1 is LGHDT and CDR2 is YNNKEL (reference sequence). Deletions cut 8 bases from V and 1 base from J, with 12 bases between.

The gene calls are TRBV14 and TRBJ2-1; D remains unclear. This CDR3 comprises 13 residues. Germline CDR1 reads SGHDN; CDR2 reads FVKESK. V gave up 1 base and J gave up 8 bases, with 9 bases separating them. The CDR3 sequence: CASSQGPGYEQFF. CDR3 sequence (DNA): TGTGCCAGCAGCCAAGGGCCGGGCTATGAGCAGTTCTTC.

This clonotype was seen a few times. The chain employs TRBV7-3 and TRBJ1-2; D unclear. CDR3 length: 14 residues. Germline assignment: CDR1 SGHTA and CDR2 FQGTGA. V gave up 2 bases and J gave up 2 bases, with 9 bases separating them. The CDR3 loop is CASSLGPENYGYTF. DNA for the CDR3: TGTGCCAGCAGCTTAGGGCCGGAGAACTATGGCTACACCTTC.

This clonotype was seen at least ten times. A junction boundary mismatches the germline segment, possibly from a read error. This chain's CDR3 is CASSLQGQETQYF. In DNA form, the CDR3 reads TGTGCCAGCAGCTTACAGGGGCAAGAGACCCAGTACTTC. This chain links TRBV5-1 with TRBJ2-5, with TRBD1 matching over 7 bases. In germline, CDR1 is SGHRS, CDR2 YFSETQ. The CDR3 has 13 residues.

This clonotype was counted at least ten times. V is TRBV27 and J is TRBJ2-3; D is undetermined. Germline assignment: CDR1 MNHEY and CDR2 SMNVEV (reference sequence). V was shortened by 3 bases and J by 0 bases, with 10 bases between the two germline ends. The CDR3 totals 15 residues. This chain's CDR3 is CASSFFFTSTDTQYF. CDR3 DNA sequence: TGTGCCAGCAGTTTCTTTTTCACTAGCACAGATACGCAGTATTTT.

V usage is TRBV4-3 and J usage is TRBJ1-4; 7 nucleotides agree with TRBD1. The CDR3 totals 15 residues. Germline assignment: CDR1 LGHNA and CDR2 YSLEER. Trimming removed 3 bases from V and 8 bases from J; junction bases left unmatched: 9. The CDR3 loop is CASSQATGFGEKLFF. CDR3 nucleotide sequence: TGCGCCAGCAGCCAGGCGACAGGGTTCGGCGAAAAACTGTTTTTT.

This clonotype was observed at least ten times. The CDR3 coding sequence is TGTGCCAGCAGCCAAGATAGAAGGCCAGTGAAAGGCTACACCTTC. Encoded protein: CASSQDRRPVKGYTF. This chain connects TRBV3-1 to TRBJ1-2; D uncertain. The CDR3 covers 15 residues. The germline V gene encodes CDR1 LGHDT and CDR2 YNNKEL (reference sequence). Between the trimmed V and J ends, which lost 0 bases and 8 bases, there was a span of 16 bases.

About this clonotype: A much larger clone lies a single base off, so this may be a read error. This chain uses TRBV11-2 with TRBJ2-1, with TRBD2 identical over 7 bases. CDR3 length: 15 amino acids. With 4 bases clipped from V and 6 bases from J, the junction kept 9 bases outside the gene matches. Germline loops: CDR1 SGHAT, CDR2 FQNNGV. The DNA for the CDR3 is TGTGCCAGCAGCTCCCTTTCGGGAGGCTGCAATGAGCAGTTCTTC. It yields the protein CASSSLSGGCNEQFF.

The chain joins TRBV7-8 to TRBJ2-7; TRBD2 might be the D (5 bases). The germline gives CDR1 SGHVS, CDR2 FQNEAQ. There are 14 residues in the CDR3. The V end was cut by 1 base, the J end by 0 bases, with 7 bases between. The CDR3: CASSLERISYEQYF. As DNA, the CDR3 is TGTGCCAGCAGCTTAGAGCGGATCTCCTACGAGCAGTACTTC.

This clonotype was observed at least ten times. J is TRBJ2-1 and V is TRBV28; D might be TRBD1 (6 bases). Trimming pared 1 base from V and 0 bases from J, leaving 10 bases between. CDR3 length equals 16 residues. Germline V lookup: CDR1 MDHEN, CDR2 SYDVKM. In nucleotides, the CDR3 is TGTGCCAGCAGTTTATTTAGGGGGAGCTCCTACAATGAGCAGTTCTTC. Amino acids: CASSLFRGSSYNEQFF.

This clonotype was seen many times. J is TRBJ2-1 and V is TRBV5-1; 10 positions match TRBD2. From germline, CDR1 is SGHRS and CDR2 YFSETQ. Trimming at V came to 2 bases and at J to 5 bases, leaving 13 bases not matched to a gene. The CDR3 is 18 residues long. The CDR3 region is CASSLLAGRGLRDNEQFF. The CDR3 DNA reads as TGCGCCAGCAGCTTACTAGCGGGACGGGGGCTTAGGGACAATGAGCAGTTCTTC.

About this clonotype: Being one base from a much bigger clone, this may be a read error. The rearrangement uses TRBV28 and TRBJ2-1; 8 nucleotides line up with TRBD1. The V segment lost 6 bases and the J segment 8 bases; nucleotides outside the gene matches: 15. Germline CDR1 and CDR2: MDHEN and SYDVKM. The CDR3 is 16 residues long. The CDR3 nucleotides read TGTGCCAGCAGGCCCGGGGCGTGGACAGGGTTCTATGAGCAGTTCTTC. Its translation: CASRPGAWTGFYEQFF.